The clone carrying this T cell receptor beta chain was counted many times. This sample was taken from a study of T-cell reconstitution after alpha-beta-depleted transplantation in children. Unique molecular identifiers were incorporated during preparation of the TCRbeta library. TCRdb used MiXCR to reprocess the PCR reads, holding one entry per CDR3 protein. The sample carries about half a million distinct CDR3 sequences, roughly an eighth recorded once. CDR1 and CDR2 (germline): MNHNS, SASEGT. CDR3 size: 17 residues. Trimming took off 5 bases at V and 1 base at J, with 18 bases between the two ends. Sequences were derived from PBMCs from the stem cell graft donor, sampled from the stem cell graft. V usage is TRBV6-1 and J usage is TRBJ2-1, with D perhaps matching TRBD1 (8 bases). This TCR derives from a human donor who donated a stem cell graft to a child with combined immunodeficiency. CDR3 DNA: TGTGCCAGCAGTCAACAGGGGGGGGCGGGATCCTACAATGAGCAGTTCTTC. This sequence encodes CASSQQGGAGSYNEQFF.